The present entry profiles one T cell receptor (beta chain) with its context. Its antigen is as yet unknown. Germline values: CDR1 SGHTA, CDR2 FQGNSA. V was trimmed by 5 bases and J by 6 bases, leaving 15 bases between them. This CDR3 has 14 amino acids. Clones were sequenced by immunoSEQ multiplex PCR, and TCRdb holds only the in-frame ones, with some missing. The data hold approximately 32,000 clones, with about 90% observed a single time. The data were obtained in a study of T cells in narcolepsy. Across the whole study: Enrolled donors included narcolepsy type 1 or type 2 patients and healthy controls. Broader study findings: Autoreactive HCRT-specific and TRIB2-specific clonotypes were marked in same-patient CSF-versus-blood CD4+ comparisons. Reportedly, autoreactive clonotypes were serially detected in patients' blood but not controls'.

The source of this sequence is a human donor with narcolepsy. The gene calls are TRBV7-2 and TRBJ2-3; a possible D gene is TRBD2 (7 bases). Sequencing was done on a sample of CD45RA- memory CD4+ T cells from PBMCs. The CDR3 nucleotides are TGTGCCAGCAGCAACAGGGTGGGGGGGGATACGCAGTATTTT. Translating it yields CASSNRVGGDTQYF.